Listed below are T cell receptor beta chains from one sample, sequenced in a study of T cells in narcolepsy. Some clones are missing from TCRdb's copy, which holds only in-frame ones; the method was immunoSEQ multiplex PCR. Counted here are roughly 32,000 clones, 82% occurring once; the ten biggest clones make up roughly 0.99%. Source material: CD45RA- memory CD4+ T cells from PBMCs. These TCRs come from a human donor with narcolepsy. CDR3s include the opening cysteine and the closing phenylalanine or tryptophan. D genes are given only for firm matches. Size is omitted from some rows. Given values are once, few, many or a class for expanded clones.

clone_size d_call j_call v_call cdr3_aa cdr3_nt
. . TRBJ1-1 TRBV12-5 CASSPQGHSGGAFF TGTGCTAGCTCCCCTCAGGGCCATTCGGGTGGGGCTTTCTTT
. . TRBJ2-7 TRBV7-3 CASSPTGSYEQYF TGTGCCAGCAGCCCAACAGGGTCCTACGAGCAGTACTTC
once . TRBJ2-2 TRBV7-9 CASSGKTRGSLTGELFF TGTGCCAGCTCGGGAAAAACTCGGGGGAGTCTCACCGGGGAGCTGTTTTTT
. . TRBJ2-7 TRBV12-2 CASRSVWPTRRDNYEQYF TGTGCAAGTCGCTCCGTATGGCCGACCCGGCGGGACAATTACGAGCAGTACTTC
. . TRBJ1-4 TRBV7-9 CASAGDRLFF TGTGCCAGCGCCGGTGACCGGCTGTTTTTT
once . TRBJ1-5 TRBV19 CASSITGGDQPQHF TGTGCCAGTAGTATTACAGGAGGGGATCAGCCCCAGCATTTT
. . TRBJ2-2 TRBV19 CASSIAGNTGELFF TGTGCCAGTAGTATCGCCGGAAACACCGGGGAGCTGTTTTTT
once . TRBJ2-1 TRBV11-2 CASSLGRRTNFRNEQFF TGTGCCAGCAGCTTAGGGCGACGGACTAATTTTCGTAATGAGCAGTTCTTC
. TRBD2 TRBJ2-7 TRBV30 CAWTPRLAASYEQYF TGTGCCTGGACCCCCCGACTAGCCGCTTCCTACGAGCAGTACTTC
. TRBD1 TRBJ2-5 TRBV5-5 CASSRQLRDRVVQETQYF TGTGCCAGCAGCCGACAGCTCCGTGACAGGGTGGTGCAAGAGACCCAGTACTTC
. TRBD1 TRBJ1-1 TRBV10-3 CETRQGPYTEAFF TGTGAGACCCGACAGGGACCCTACACTGAAGCTTTCTTT
. . TRBJ2-5 TRBV18 CASSPPSGLLVETQYF TGTGCCAGCTCACCACCTTCAGGGCTACTAGTGGAGACCCAGTACTTC
. . TRBJ1-3 TRBV30 CAWEFPGQASGNTIYF TGTGCCTGGGAATTCCCGGGCCAGGCTTCCGGAAACACCATATATTTT
. . TRBJ2-6 TRBV19 CASSGPKGAGANVLTF TGTGCCAGTAGTGGCCCTAAAGGGGCTGGGGCCAACGTCCTGACTTTC
. . TRBJ2-5 TRBV5-4 CASSLLASGETQYF TGTGCCAGCAGCTTGTTAGCGTCCGGGGAGACCCAGTACTTC
. . TRBJ2-5 TRBV5-6 CASSQAVDQETQYF TGTGCCAGCAGCCAGGCGGTAGATCAAGAGACCCAGTACTTC
. . TRBJ1-4 TRBV14 CASSQERGLNEKLFF TGTGCCAGCAGCCAAGAGAGGGGACTAAATGAAAAACTGTTTTTT
. . TRBJ2-2 TRBV5-6 CASSLGAESGELFF TGTGCCAGCAGCTTGGGCGCCGAGTCCGGGGAGCTGTTTTTT
. . TRBJ1-1 TRBV5-1 CASSWGTEAFF TGCGCCAGCAGCTGGGGCACTGAAGCTTTCTTT
. . TRBJ2-1 TRBV5-4 CASSLDQGSYEQFF TGTGCCAGCAGCTTGGACCAGGGGAGCTATGAGCAGTTCTTC
. . TRBJ2-1 TRBV7-6 CASSLAPDNEQFF TGTGCCAGCAGCTTAGCGCCAGACAATGAGCAGTTCTTC
few TRBD2 TRBJ2-2 TRBV7-3 CASSLAGGRTGELFF TGTGCCAGCAGCTTGGCGGGAGGAAGGACCGGGGAGCTGTTTTTT
. TRBD2 TRBJ2-3 TRBV2 CASSEVGTSGTQYF TGTGCCAGCAGTGAAGTGGGGACTAGCGGTACGCAGTATTTT
. . TRBJ1-1 TRBV6-5 CASSYLNLRPTEAFF TGTGCCAGCAGTTACCTCAACTTACGGCCGACTGAAGCTTTCTTT